The clone carrying this T cell receptor (beta chain) has only a few counts. Its antigen is currently unknown. The data stem from a study of CD8 T cells in ankylosing spondylitis. Notes on the study in general: Significantly higher representation of disease-linked clones was reported for matched ankylosing spondylitis synovial fluid. Within ankylosing spondylitis blood, a TCR beta motif made up of roughly eight highly homologous variants appeared to be characteristic.

The CDR3 extends over 14 amino acids. Trimming pared 5 bases from V and 2 bases from J, leaving 13 bases between. Germline CDR1 SGHTA, CDR2 FQGNSA. Quantitative 5'-RACE with molecular barcodes was used to make the TCR beta libraries. TCRdb ran MiXCR on the 5' RACE reads and lists one entry per CDR3 protein. The table has 100,000 to 150,000 distinct CDR3 sequences, 9.3% seen once. The chain combines TRBV7-2 with TRBJ2-7; TRBD1 might be the D (7 bases). Material: blood, either unsorted or a sorted T cell fraction (not recorded which). The sequence was obtained from a male donor with ankylosing spondylitis or in good health (not recorded which). This chain's CDR3 is CASSLQGGPYEQYF. DNA for the CDR3: TGTGCCAGCAGCCTTCAGGGGGGCCCCTACGAGCAGTACTTC.